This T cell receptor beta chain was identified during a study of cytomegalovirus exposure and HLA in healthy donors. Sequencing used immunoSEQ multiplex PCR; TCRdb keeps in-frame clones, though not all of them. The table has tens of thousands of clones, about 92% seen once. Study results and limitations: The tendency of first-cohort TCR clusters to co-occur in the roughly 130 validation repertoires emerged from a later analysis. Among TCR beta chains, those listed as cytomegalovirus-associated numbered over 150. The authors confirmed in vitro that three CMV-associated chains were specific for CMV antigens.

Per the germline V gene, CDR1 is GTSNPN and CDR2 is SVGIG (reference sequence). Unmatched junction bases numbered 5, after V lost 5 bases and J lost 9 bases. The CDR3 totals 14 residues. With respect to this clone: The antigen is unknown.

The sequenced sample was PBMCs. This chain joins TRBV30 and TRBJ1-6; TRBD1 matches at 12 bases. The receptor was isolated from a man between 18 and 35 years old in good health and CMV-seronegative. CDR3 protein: CAWEPGQGASPLHF. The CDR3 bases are TGTGCCTGGGAACCGGGACAGGGGGCTTCACCCCTCCACTTT.